The next 10 T cell receptor beta chains were all read from a single sample in a study of T cells after yellow fever vaccination. Using its own MiXCR run on the 5' RACE reads, TCRdb lists one record per CDR3 protein. This table has about 400,000 distinct CDR3 sequences, about 9.9% appearing once. Source: PBMCs, taken on the day of the first yellow fever vaccination. The receptors originated from a man between 18 and 29 years old who received the YFV17D yellow fever vaccine.

The genes are TRBV15 and TRBJ2-1, with unresolved D. In germline, CDR1 is LNHNV, CDR2 YYDKDF (reference sequence). V gave up 6 bases and J gave up 6 bases, with 18 bases separating them. The CDR3 length is 15 residues. The CDR3 spells CATRIRPGWANEQFF. CDR3 bases: TGTGCCACCAGGATTCGGCCAGGATGGGCCAATGAGCAGTTCTTC.

The rearrangement links TRBV20-1 to TRBJ1-2, with 9 nucleotides matching TRBD1. From germline, CDR1 is DFQATT and CDR2 SNEGSKA (reference sequence). Trimming cost V 4 bases and J 2 bases; bases outside gene matches: 8. This CDR3 is 15 amino acids long. In DNA, the CDR3 is TGCAGTGCTACTCCCAGGGACAGGGTCAACTATGGCTACACCTTC. This gives the protein CSATPRDRVNYGYTF.

This clonotype was observed at least ten times. The chain employs TRBV5-1 and TRBJ1-1, with a weak D call TRBD1 (6 bases). Trimming stripped 3 bases from V and 0 bases from J, with 12 bases between. Germline assignment: CDR1 SGHRS and CDR2 YFSETQ. The CDR3 covers 15 residues. CDR3 sequence (DNA): TGCGCCAGCAGCTCCTCCGGGGGGCTGAACACTGAAGCTTTCTTT. It yields the protein CASSSSGGLNTEAFF. Variable domain in full (rest from reference TRBV5-1 and TRBJ1-1): KAGVTQTPRYLIKTRGQQVTLSCSPISGHRSVSWYQQTPGQGLQFLFEYFSETQRNKGNFPGRFSGRQFSNSRSEMNVSTLELGDSALYLCASSSSGGLNTEAFFGQGTRLTVV.

This rearrangement joins TRBV7-9 to TRBJ2-5; 7 bases align to TRBD2. V gave up 5 bases and J gave up 3 bases; unmatched junction bases: 3. There are 13 residues in the CDR3. Germline lookup yields CDR1 SEHNR and CDR2 FQNEAQ (reference sequence). CDR3 sequence (DNA): TGTGCCAGCAGCGAGCGGGGAGAAGAGACCCAGTACTTC. Its protein is CASSERGEETQYF. Filled out from reference TRBV7-9 and TRBJ2-5, the complete variable domain reads DTGVSQNPRHKITKRGQNVTFRCDPISEHNRLYWYRQTLGQGPEFLTYFQNEAQLEKSRLLSDRFSAERPKGSFSTLEIQRTEQGDSAMYLCASSERGEETQYFGPGTRLLVL.

The V and J genes are TRBV18 and TRBJ2-5; D uncertain. Trimming took 5 bases from V and 0 from J, leaving 16 bases between them. CDR1 is KGHSH and CDR2 is LQKENI in the germline V gene. This CDR3 is 16 amino acids long. CDR3 in amino acids: CASSTPQPWYQETQYF. Here the CDR3 DNA reads TGTGCCAGCTCAACTCCACAGCCCTGGTACCAAGAGACCCAGTACTTC.

In this sample, this clonotype turned up many times. The chain has TRBV25-1 and TRBJ2-7; D unclear. The V end lost 2 bases, the J end lost 6 bases, and 5 bases lay between the germline ends. The CDR3 spans 11 residues. Looked up from germline, CDR1 is MGHDK and CDR2 is SYGVNS. For the CDR3, the DNA is TGTGCCAGCAGTGAACCGTGCGAGCAGTACGTC. It yields the protein CASSEPCEQYV.

A few counts support this clonotype. V gene TRBV18 combines with J gene TRBJ2-7, with 8 bases aligning to TRBD2. The CDR3 totals 15 residues. Germline loops: CDR1 KGHSH, CDR2 LQKENI. V lost 0 bases, J lost 6 bases, and 7 bases stayed unmatched. CDR3 protein: CASSPPGLVTLEQYF. In DNA, the CDR3 is TGTGCCAGCTCACCACCGGGACTAGTTACGCTCGAGCAGTACTTC.

This clonotype has at least ten counts. V usage is TRBV5-4 and J usage is TRBJ2-1; 9 positions match TRBD1. V gave up 3 bases and J gave up 7 bases; unmatched junction bases: 8. Looked up from germline, CDR1 is SGHNT and CDR2 is YYREEE (reference sequence). The CDR3 contains 15 residues. Here the CDR3 reads CASSWDRASKNEQFF. CDR3 DNA sequence: TGTGCCAGCAGCTGGGACAGGGCTTCAAAGAATGAGCAGTTCTTC.

The table lists this clonotype with a few counts. The chain links TRBV12-3 or TRBV12-4 to TRBJ1-5; no firm D call. Between the trimmed V and J ends, which lost 4 bases and 4 bases, there was a span of 8 bases. CDR3 length: 13 amino acids. Written as DNA, the CDR3 is TGTGCCAGCAGTTCAGAAAGGAATCAGCCCCAGCATTTT. Residues: CASSSERNQPQHF.

This clonotype was detected a few times. V and J are TRBV12-3 or TRBV12-4 and TRBJ1-5; D remains unclear. The CDR3 runs to 14 residues. V lost 3 bases to trimming and J lost 7 bases, with 13 bases between them. In DNA form, the CDR3 reads TGTGCCAGCAGTTTGTCTCAACCGAACCAGCCCCAGCATTTT. This gives the protein CASSLSQPNQPQHF.